A single sample gave rise to the 32 T cell receptor beta chains below, sequenced in a study of long-term antiretroviral therapy in people with HIV. Survey level was the resolution at which the v3.0 immunoSEQ assay ran. Profiled with immunoSEQ multiplex PCR; TCRdb holds only in-frame clones, not every one. The table has roughly 10,000 clones, around 84% seen once. The sample consisted of unsorted PBMCs, taken 1.2 years after starting antiretroviral therapy. The source of these receptors is a man in his forties with HIV.

The rearrangement uses TRBV23-1 and TRBJ1-1; TRBD1 aligns across 8 bases. TRBV23-1 belongs to the ORF category, with a function that is uncertain. The CDR3 is 14 residues long. V gave up 8 bases and J gave up 5 bases; unmatched junction bases: 10. CDR3 residues: CASPPGRGPTEAFF. DNA for the CDR3: TGCGCCAGCCCCCCCGGCAGGGGGCCAACTGAAGCTTTCTTT.

The J gene is TRBJ2-7, the V gene TRBV6-1, with D hard to call. The CDR3 has 15 residues. V was shortened by 2 bases and J by 3 bases, with 14 bases between the two germline ends. CDR1 is MNHNS and CDR2 is SASEGT in the germline V gene. CDR3 residues: CASSESYWAVYEQYF. CDR3 sequence (DNA): TGTGCCAGCAGTGAATCCTATTGGGCAGTCTACGAGCAGTACTTC.

The table lists this clone with a count of one. The genes are TRBV9 and TRBJ2-2, with no clear D. Germline lookup yields CDR1 SGDLS and CDR2 YYNGEE. The CDR3 has 12 amino acids. The V end lost 0 bases, the J end lost 6 bases, and 3 bases lay between the germline ends. The CDR3 region is CASSVEAGELFF. The CDR3 coding sequence is TGTGCCAGCAGCGTAGAAGCCGGGGAGCTGTTTTTT.

V is TRBV2 and J is TRBJ1-5; D ambiguous. V lost 3 bases, J lost 7 bases, and 13 bases lay in between. This CDR3 contains 14 residues. Germline V gives CDR1 SNHLY, CDR2 FYNNEI. DNA of the CDR3: TGTGCCAGCAGTGATCGGCTCTCAAGCCAGCCCCAGCATTTT. This codes for CASSDRLSSQPQHF.

This clone was detected a few times. The chain recombines TRBV27 with TRBJ1-5; D uncertain. Between the trimmed V and J ends, which lost 0 bases and 4 bases, there was a span of 7 bases. This CDR3 is built from 14 residues. Germline loops: CDR1 MNHEY, CDR2 SMNVEV (reference sequence). CDR3 residues: CASSLSPLNQPQHF. DNA of the CDR3: TGTGCCAGCAGTTTATCGCCCCTAAATCAGCCCCAGCATTTT.

This chain links TRBV4-1 with TRBJ2-1; possibly TRBD2 for D (5 bases). Germline assignment: CDR1 MGHRA and CDR2 YSYEKL. CDR3 size: 17 residues. With 0 bases removed from V and 0 bases from J, the gap between germline ends came to 12 bases. DNA of the CDR3: TGCGCCAGCAGCCAAGATAGGAGGCGGAGCTCCTACAATGAGCAGTTCTTC. This codes for CASSQDRRRSSYNEQFF.

The chain links TRBV9 to TRBJ2-2, with D tentatively TRBD1 or TRBD2 (5 bases each). This CDR3 is built from 13 residues. With 6 bases removed from V and 4 bases from J, the gap between germline ends came to 10 bases. Per the germline V gene, CDR1 is SGDLS and CDR2 is YYNGEE. CDR3 DNA: TGTGCCAGCAAAAAGGGACCCACCGGGGAGCTGTTTTTT. Its translation is CASKKGPTGELFF.

The V and J genes are TRBV5-4 and TRBJ1-3; 9 bases are shared with TRBD1. Germline CDR1 reads SGHNT; CDR2 reads YYREEE (reference sequence). The CDR3 runs to 15 residues. V trimming: 3 bases; J trimming: 4 bases; junction bases outside the gene matches: 5. The CDR3 bases are TGTGCCAGCAGCTCCGGACAGGGGAGCGGAAACACCATATATTTT. Translating it yields CASSSGQGSGNTIYF.

The chain has TRBV5-1 and TRBJ2-1, with TRBD2 matching 10 bases. Germline V CDR1 and CDR2: SGHRS, YFSETQ. The CDR3 runs to 16 residues. The V gene end was trimmed by 2 bases and the J gene end by 1 base; junction bases not matched to a gene: 3. The CDR3 bases are TGCGCCAGCAGCTTTGGAGCGGGGGGGTCCTACAATGAGCAGTTCTTC. This gives the protein CASSFGAGGSYNEQFF.

This sequence joins TRBV27 and TRBJ2-7; unclear D gene. The germline V and J ends were trimmed by 3 bases and 3 bases, with 6 bases remaining between them. Germline CDR1 MNHEY, CDR2 SMNVEV (reference sequence). The CDR3 has 12 residues. CDR3 bases: TGTGCCAGCAGTTTGGACGGCTACGAGCAGTACTTC. Translating gives CASSLDGYEQYF.

The chain combines TRBV6-5 with TRBJ1-1, with TRBD1 as a possible D gene (5 bases). Looked up from germline, CDR1 is MNHEY and CDR2 is SVGAGI. The V gene lost 0 bases and the J gene lost 1 base, with 6 bases spanning the gap. This CDR3 is 14 amino acids long. CDR3 protein: CASSYSGGNTEAFF. The CDR3, as DNA: TGTGCCAGCAGTTACTCGGGGGGGAACACTGAAGCTTTCTTT.

The chain has TRBV5-1 and TRBJ1-6; D may be TRBD1 (5 bases). V lost 0 bases to trimming and J lost 5 bases, with 9 bases between them. Germline CDR1 and CDR2: SGHRS and YFSETQ. The CDR3 extends over 15 amino acids. The chain's CDR3 is CASSLGGRDNSPLHF. CDR3 DNA sequence: TGCGCCAGCAGCTTGGGGGGCAGGGATAATTCACCCCTCCACTTT.

CDR3 coding DNA: TGTGCCAGCAGTTGGGGGGGGGCCCAGCATTTT. Its protein is CASSWGGAQHF. This rearrangement joins TRBV6-5 to TRBJ1-5; TRBD1 might be the D (5 bases). CDR1 is MNHEY, CDR2 SVGAGI, per germline. Trimming took off 4 bases at V and 11 bases at J, with 9 bases between the two ends. The CDR3 spans 11 residues.

V gene TRBV2 combines with J gene TRBJ1-2; perhaps TRBD1 as D (5 bases). V was cut by 4 bases and J by 8 bases, with 17 bases left in between. The CDR3 is 14 amino acids. Per the germline V gene, CDR1 is SNHLY and CDR2 is FYNNEI. CDR3 sequence reads: CASSGDGAPSGYTF. The CDR3 region has the DNA TGTGCCAGCAGTGGAGACGGGGCCCCGAGCGGCTACACCTTC.

The CDR3 nucleotides are TGCGCCAGCAGCCAAGGTACGGGGGGATCTAATTCACCCCTCCACTTT. It yields the protein CASSQGTGGSNSPLHF. V and J are TRBV4-3 and TRBJ1-6, with a weak D call TRBD1 (5 bases). V was cut by 1 base and J by 6 bases, with 13 bases left in between. This CDR3 is 16 amino acids long. Germline loops: CDR1 LGHNA, CDR2 YSLEER.

The chain uses TRBV5-8 and TRBJ2-7, with 7 bases fitting TRBD1. Per germline, CDR1 SGHTS and CDR2 YDEGEE. The ends lost 1 base at V and 3 bases at J; junction bases unmatched: 1. This CDR3 contains 13 residues. CDR3 in DNA: TGTGCCAGCAGCTTGCCAGGGGGCTACGAGCAGTACTTC. This codes for CASSLPGGYEQYF. Supplemented by reference TRBV5-8 and TRBJ2-7, the full variable domain reads EAGVTQSPTHLIKTRGQQATLRCSPISGHTSVYWYQQALGLGLQFLLWYDEGEERNRGNFPPRFSGRQFPNYSSELNVNALELEDSALYLCASSLPGGYEQYFGPGTRLTVT.

In this sample, this clone turned up once. This rearrangement joins TRBV29-1 to TRBJ2-2; perhaps TRBD2 as D (6 bases). The V end lost 6 bases, the J end lost 2 bases, and 10 bases lay between the germline ends. There are 13 residues in the CDR3. CDR1 is SQVTM, CDR2 ANQGSEA, per germline. The CDR3 bases are TGCAGCGTCCCGGGACTTAACACCGGGGAGCTGTTTTTT. This gives the protein CSVPGLNTGELFF.

The rearrangement links TRBV14 to TRBJ1-6; D is unresolved. CDR1 SGHDN and CDR2 FVKESK come from the germline V gene. V lost 4 bases and J lost 7, with 11 bases in between. The CDR3 loop spans 14 amino acids. CDR3 sequence: CASSRTSGNSPLHF. In DNA, the CDR3 is TGTGCCAGCAGCCGTACATCCGGGAATTCACCCCTCCACTTT.

The chain couples TRBV10-2 to TRBJ1-6; 11 nucleotides match TRBD1. Germline V gene sequence: CDR1 WSHSY, CDR2 SAAADI. The V gene end was trimmed by 6 bases and the J gene end by 9 bases; junction bases not matched to a gene: 4. This CDR3 comprises 14 residues. This CDR3 reads CASRDRGQGSPLHF. DNA of the CDR3: TGCGCCAGCAGGGACAGGGGGCAAGGTTCACCCCTCCACTTT.

This CDR3 reads CASSQSSYEQYF. CDR3 nucleotide sequence: TGTGCCAGCAGCCAGAGCTCCTACGAGCAGTACTTC. The chain is built from TRBV7-2 and TRBJ2-7; D not resolved. This CDR3 is built from 12 residues. Germline assignment: CDR1 SGHTA and CDR2 FQGNSA. The V end was cut by 5 bases, the J end by 0 bases, with 5 bases between.

The table lists this clone with a few counts. The rearrangement links TRBV7-6 to TRBJ1-3; 7 bases fit TRBD1. Germline V gene lookup returns CDR1 SGHVS and CDR2 FNYEAQ. The junction had 4 bases not matched to a gene; V was cut back by 4 bases and J by 4 bases. The CDR3 runs to 14 residues. The CDR3 nucleotides read TGTGCCAGCAGCTACCCGGGACAGGGAAACACCATATATTTT. Protein product: CASSYPGQGNTIYF.

CDR3 bases: TGCGCCAGCAGGGTAGGGACAGGGACTGATGGCTACACCTTC. Translating gives CASRVGTGTDGYTF. The chain uses TRBV5-1 and TRBJ1-2; 9 bases agree with TRBD1. From germline, CDR1 is SGHRS and CDR2 YFSETQ. V lost 5 bases and J lost 6; bases outside the gene matches: 8. This CDR3 spans 14 amino acids.

The chain employs TRBV29-1 and TRBJ2-7; possibly TRBD1 or TRBD2 for D (5 bases each). This CDR3 is 12 amino acids long. Germline assignment: CDR1 SQVTM and CDR2 ANQGSEA. Trimming left V 1 base short and J 2 bases short, with 6 bases between. The CDR3 DNA reads TGCAGCGTTGAAGGAGGGGCCTACGAGCAGTACTTC. This translates into CSVEGGAYEQYF.

This clone was counted only a few times. J is TRBJ2-7 and V is TRBV19; unclear D gene. Germline V gives CDR1 LNHDA, CDR2 SQIVND (reference sequence). The CDR3 runs 13 residues. Trimming took 0 bases from V and 2 from J, leaving 5 bases between them. CDR3 DNA: TGTGCCAGTAGTATAGACGGAGCCTACGAGCAGTACTTC. Translated, it gives CASSIDGAYEQYF.

The rearrangement uses TRBV29-1 and TRBJ2-3; unclear D gene. Germline V gives CDR1 SQVTM, CDR2 ANQGSEA. This CDR3 spans 14 amino acids. Trimming removed 8 bases at V and 7 bases at J, with 22 bases between. Here the CDR3 DNA reads TGCAGCCTAGAGGCGACGGGCCGAGGAAATACGCAGTATTTT. Translated, it gives CSLEATGRGNTQYF.

This rearrangement joins TRBV27 to TRBJ1-4; possibly TRBD1 for D (6 bases). V was trimmed by 1 base and J by 7 bases, leaving 13 bases between them. Germline assignment: CDR1 MNHEY and CDR2 SMNVEV (reference sequence). The CDR3 has 15 amino acids. The CDR3 DNA is TGTGCCAGCAGTTTATGGGGGGGCGAGGGTGAAAAACTGTTTTTT. Amino acids: CASSLWGGEGEKLFF.

CDR3 bases: TGTGCCAGCAGCCTTTCGGTTGACTCCTACGAGCAGTACTTC. Translation: CASSLSVDSYEQYF. The V call is TRBV11-2, the J call TRBJ2-7; D unresolved. Trimming stripped 5 bases from V and 0 bases from J, with 11 bases between. CDR1 and CDR2 from the germline V gene are SGHAT and FQNNGV. The CDR3 loop spans 14 amino acids.

A remark on this clone: At one boundary the junction diverges from the germline segment, which might be a read error. This CDR3 reads CASSQDSSAVQETQYF. The CDR3 DNA reads TGCGCCAGCAGCCAAGATTCGTCGGCGGTCCAAGAGACCCAGTACTTC. The chain links TRBV11-2 to TRBJ2-5; D is ambiguous. The germline CDR1 and CDR2 sequences are SGHAT and FQNNGV. The CDR3 has 16 amino acids.

This chain joins TRBV7-9 and TRBJ1-5, with a tentative D call TRBD1 (5 bases). Germline CDR1 and CDR2: SEHNR and FQNEAQ (reference sequence). The CDR3 covers 15 residues. Trimming removed 5 bases at V and 4 bases at J, with 15 bases between. The CDR3 DNA reads TGTGCCAGCAGCCCAGACGGGGGAGAAAATCAGCCCCAGCATTTT. This gives the protein CASSPDGGENQPQHF.

The CDR3 sequence: CASSESWASGGFTDTQYF. The DNA of the CDR3 is TGTGCCAGCAGTGAATCATGGGCTAGCGGGGGGTTCACAGATACGCAGTATTTT. V is TRBV6-1 and J is TRBJ2-3; 11 bases are shared with TRBD2. Germline V gives CDR1 MNHNS, CDR2 SASEGT. The CDR3 spans 18 residues. Trimming at V came to 2 bases and at J to 2 bases, leaving 9 bases not matched to a gene.

V is TRBV6-5 and J is TRBJ1-2; 8 bases fit TRBD1. Trimming took 6 bases from V and 5 from J; bases not matched to a gene: 5. In germline, CDR1 is MNHEY, CDR2 SVGAGI. This CDR3 comprises 13 residues. The DNA of the CDR3 is TGTGCCAGCAGCGACAGGGGAGGGTATGGCTACACCTTC. This translates into CASSDRGGYGYTF.

This clone has more than one count but fewer than ten. The chain recombines TRBV4-2 with TRBJ2-7; D could derive from TRBD1 or TRBD2 (6 bases each). This CDR3 has 16 amino acids. Trimming removed 5 bases from V and 2 bases from J, with 19 bases in between. CDR1 LGHNA and CDR2 YNFKEQ come from the germline V gene. The CDR3 region is CASSVEEGGLTYEQYF. Here the CDR3 DNA reads TGTGCCAGCAGCGTCGAAGAGGGGGGCCTAACCTACGAGCAGTACTTC.